This T cell receptor (beta chain) was sequenced for a study of cytomegalovirus exposure and HLA in healthy donors. PCR primers comprised 60 Vbeta and 13 Jbeta primers. The protocol was immunoSEQ multiplex PCR, while the TCRdb copy is restricted to in-frame clones and leaves out a portion. The table records 100,000 to 150,000 clones, roughly four fifths of them present only once. Looked up from germline, CDR1 is MDHEN and CDR2 is SYDVKM. V lost 4 bases to trimming and J lost 1 base, with 13 bases between them. This CDR3 has 15 amino acids. Each donor was healthy, and each was a bone marrow donor. V usage is TRBV28 and J usage is TRBJ1-1; a weak D match, TRBD1 (6 bases). Sequencing used PBMCs. The receptor's source is a girl between 2 and 10 years old in good health and CMV-seronegative. The CDR3 sequence: CASSSPGQRNTEAFF. The CDR3 nucleotides read TGTGCCAGCAGTTCGCCGGGACAACGGAACACTGAAGCTTTCTTT.